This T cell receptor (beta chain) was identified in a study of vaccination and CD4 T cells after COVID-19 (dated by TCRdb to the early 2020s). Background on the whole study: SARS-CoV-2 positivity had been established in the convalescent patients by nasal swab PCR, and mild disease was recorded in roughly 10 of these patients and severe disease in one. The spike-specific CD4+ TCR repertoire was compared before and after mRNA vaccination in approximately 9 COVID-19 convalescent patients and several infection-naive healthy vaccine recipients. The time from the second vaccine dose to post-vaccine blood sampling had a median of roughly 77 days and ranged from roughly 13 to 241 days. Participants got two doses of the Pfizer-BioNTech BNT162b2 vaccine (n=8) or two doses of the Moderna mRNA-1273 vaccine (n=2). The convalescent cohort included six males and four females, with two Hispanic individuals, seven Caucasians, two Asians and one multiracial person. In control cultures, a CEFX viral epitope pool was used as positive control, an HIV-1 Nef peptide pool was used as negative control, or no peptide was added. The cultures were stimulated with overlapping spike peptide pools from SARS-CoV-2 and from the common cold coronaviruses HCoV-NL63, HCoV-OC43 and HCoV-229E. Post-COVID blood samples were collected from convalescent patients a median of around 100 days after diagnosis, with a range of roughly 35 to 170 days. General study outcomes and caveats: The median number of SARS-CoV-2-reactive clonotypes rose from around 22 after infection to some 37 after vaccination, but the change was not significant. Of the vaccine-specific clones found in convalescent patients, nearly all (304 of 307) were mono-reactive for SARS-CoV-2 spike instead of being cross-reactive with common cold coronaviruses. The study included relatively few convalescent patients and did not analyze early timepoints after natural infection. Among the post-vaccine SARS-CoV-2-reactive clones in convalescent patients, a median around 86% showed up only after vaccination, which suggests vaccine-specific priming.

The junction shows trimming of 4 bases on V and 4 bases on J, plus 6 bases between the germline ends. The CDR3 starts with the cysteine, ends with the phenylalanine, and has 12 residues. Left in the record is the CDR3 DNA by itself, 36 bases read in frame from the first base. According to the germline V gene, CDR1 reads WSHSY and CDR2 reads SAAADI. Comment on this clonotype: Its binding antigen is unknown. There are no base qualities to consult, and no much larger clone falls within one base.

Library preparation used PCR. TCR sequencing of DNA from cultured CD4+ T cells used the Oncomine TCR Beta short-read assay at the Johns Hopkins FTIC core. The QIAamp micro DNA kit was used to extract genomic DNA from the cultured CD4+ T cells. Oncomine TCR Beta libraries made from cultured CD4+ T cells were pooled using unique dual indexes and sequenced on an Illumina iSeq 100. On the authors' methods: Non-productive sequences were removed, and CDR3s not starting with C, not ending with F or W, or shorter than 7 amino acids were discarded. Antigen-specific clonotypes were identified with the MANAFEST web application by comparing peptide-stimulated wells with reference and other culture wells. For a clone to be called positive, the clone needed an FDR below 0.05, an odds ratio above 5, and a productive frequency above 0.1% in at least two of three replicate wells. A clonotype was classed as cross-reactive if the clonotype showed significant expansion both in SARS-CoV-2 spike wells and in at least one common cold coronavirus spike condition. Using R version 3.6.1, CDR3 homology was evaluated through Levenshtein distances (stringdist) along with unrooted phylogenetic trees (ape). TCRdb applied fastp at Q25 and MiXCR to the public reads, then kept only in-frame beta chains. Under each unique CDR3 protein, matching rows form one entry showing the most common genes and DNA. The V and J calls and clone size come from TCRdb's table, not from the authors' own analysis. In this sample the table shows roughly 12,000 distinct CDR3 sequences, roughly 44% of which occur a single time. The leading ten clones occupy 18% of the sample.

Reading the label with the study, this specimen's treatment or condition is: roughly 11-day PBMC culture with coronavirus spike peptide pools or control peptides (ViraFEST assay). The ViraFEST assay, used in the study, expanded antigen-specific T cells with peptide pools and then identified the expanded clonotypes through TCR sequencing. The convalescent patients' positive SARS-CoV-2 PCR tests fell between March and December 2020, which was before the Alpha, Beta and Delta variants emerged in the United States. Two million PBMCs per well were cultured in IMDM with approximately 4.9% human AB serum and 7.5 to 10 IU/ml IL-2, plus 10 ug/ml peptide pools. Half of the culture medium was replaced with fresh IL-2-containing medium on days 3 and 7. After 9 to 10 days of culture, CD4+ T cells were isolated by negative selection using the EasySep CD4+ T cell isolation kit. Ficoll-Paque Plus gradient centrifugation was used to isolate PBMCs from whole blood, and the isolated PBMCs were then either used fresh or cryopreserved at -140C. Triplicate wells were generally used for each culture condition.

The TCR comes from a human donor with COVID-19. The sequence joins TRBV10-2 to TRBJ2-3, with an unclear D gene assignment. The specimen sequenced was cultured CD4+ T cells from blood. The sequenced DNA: TGCGCCAGCAGTGTGCTCTCAGATACGCAGTATTTT. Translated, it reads CASSVLSDTQYF.